Below, 16 T cell receptor beta chains from the same sample are listed, as sequenced in a study of regulatory T cells in long-lasting Graves disease. Building of the TCR beta libraries involved iRepertoire HTBI primers and Arm-PCR of CDR3 regions. TCRdb fed the multiplex PCR reads into MiXCR, producing one record per CDR3 protein. The table records approximately 400,000 distinct CDR3 sequences, roughly 20% of them present only once. The time point: persistent/refractory GD, antithyroid drugs over 5 years with positive TRAb. Researchers made the TCR library from RNA that was extracted from PBMCs. This specimen consisted of peripheral blood mononuclear cells (PBMCs), obtained when the disease was refractory, from a patient treated with antithyroid drugs. These receptors originate from a female donor with Graves disease.

This clonotype was counted between two and nine times. The chain combines TRBV10-3 with TRBJ2-7, with D tentatively TRBD2 (5 bases). The CDR3 has 14 residues. Germline V gene sequence: CDR1 ENHRY, CDR2 SYGVKD. Trimming took off 4 bases at V and 2 bases at J, with 12 bases between the two ends. The CDR3 reads CAISAVYGAYEQYF. The CDR3 region has the DNA TGTGCCATCAGTGCGGTGTACGGGGCCTACGAGCAGTACTTC.

This clonotype was picked up a small number of times. The J gene is TRBJ2-7, the V gene TRBV30; 10 positions match TRBD2. With 1 base clipped from V and 0 bases from J, the junction kept 6 bases outside the gene matches. Looked up from germline, CDR1 is GTSNPN and CDR2 is SVGIG (reference sequence). The CDR3 totals 16 residues. DNA for the CDR3: TGTGCCTGGAGTGCCTCGGGACTAGCGACCTCCTACGAGCAGTACTTC. Protein sequence: CAWSASGLATSYEQYF.

This clonotype showed up just a few times. The chain combines TRBV7-3 with TRBJ2-2; 8 bases line up with TRBD1. Germline-derived CDR1 and CDR2 are SGHTA and FQGTGA. This CDR3 is built from 15 residues. V was pared by 3 bases and J by 6 bases, with 6 bases of the junction left unmatched. CDR3 loop: CASSLGTGVPGELFF. CDR3 sequence (DNA): TGTGCCAGCAGCTTGGGGACAGGTGTTCCCGGGGAGCTGTTTTTT.

The chain carries TRBV20-1 and TRBJ2-7, with 7 bases fitting TRBD1. The ends lost 0 bases at V and 2 bases at J; junction bases unmatched: 4. The CDR3 has 14 amino acids. Germline-derived CDR1 and CDR2 are DFQATT and SNEGSKA (reference sequence). The CDR3 DNA sequence: TGCAGTGCTAGAGACCGGACAGGCACCTACGAGCAGTACTTC. It is translated as CSARDRTGTYEQYF.

This chain uses TRBV5-1 with TRBJ1-2, with 7 bases lining up with TRBD1. J gave up 6 bases and V 0 bases, and 8 bases lay outside the gene matches. This CDR3 is built from 15 residues. Germline lookup yields CDR1 SGHRS and CDR2 YFSETQ. The CDR3 DNA sequence: TGCGCCAGCAGCTTGGCCGGACAGGCGAGAAATGGCTACACCTTC. It is translated as CASSLAGQARNGYTF.

This clonotype was detected many times. The chain has TRBV10-3 and TRBJ2-5; D is possibly TRBD2 (5 bases). The CDR3 loop spans 15 amino acids. In germline, CDR1 is ENHRY, CDR2 SYGVKD. Trimming removed 3 bases at V and 6 bases at J, with 17 bases between. This chain's CDR3 is CAISDAQRNIQTQYF. CDR3 nucleotides: TGTGCCATCAGTGACGCCCAGCGGAACATACAGACCCAGTACTTC.

The V and J genes are TRBV19 and TRBJ1-1; D is uncertain. The germline V gene encodes CDR1 LNHDA and CDR2 SQIVND (reference sequence). The CDR3 has 15 amino acids. Trimming took 0 bases from V and 0 from J, leaving 8 bases between them. CDR3 sequence (DNA): TGTGCCAGTAGTATAGATCAGTCCCTGAACACTGAAGCTTTCTTT. Translated, it gives CASSIDQSLNTEAFF.

This sequence joins TRBV5-1 and TRBJ1-1, with 10 nucleotides matching TRBD1. Germline-derived CDR1 and CDR2 are SGHRS and YFSETQ. There are 17 residues in the CDR3. The ends lost 0 bases at V and 3 bases at J; junction bases unmatched: 8. The CDR3, as DNA: TGCGCCAGCAGCTTGGTGGGACAGGGGATAAAGGACACTGAAGCTTTCTTT. This codes for CASSLVGQGIKDTEAFF.

This sequence joins TRBV3-1 and TRBJ2-7; D remains unclear. V was cut by 0 bases and J by 2 bases, with 5 bases left in between. The CDR3 is made up of 13 amino acids. Germline values: CDR1 LGHDT, CDR2 YNNKEL (reference sequence). The CDR3 sequence is CASSQDFAYEQYF. The CDR3, as DNA: TGTGCCAGCAGCCAAGATTTCGCCTACGAGCAGTACTTC.

About this clonotype: A read error may explain this, as a much larger clone is one base away. V and J are TRBV6-1 and TRBJ1-1, with D perhaps matching TRBD1 (5 bases). The germline gives CDR1 MNHNS, CDR2 SASEGT. V gave up 1 base and J gave up 3 bases, with 9 bases separating them. The CDR3 is made up of 14 amino acids. The CDR3 DNA follows: TGTGCCAGCAGTGAAGGGGGCGGGTACACTGAAGCTTTCTTT. It yields the protein CASSEGGGYTEAFF.

J is TRBJ1-6 and V is TRBV3-1, with 9 nucleotides matching TRBD1. CDR3 length: 14 amino acids. The V gene's germline CDR1 is LGHDT and CDR2 YNNKEL (reference sequence). With V trimmed by 8 bases and J by 10 bases, 9 bases remained unmatched. The CDR3 coding sequence is TGTGCCAGCCGGAGGACAGGGGACATCTCACCCCTCCACTTT. It codes for CASRRTGDISPLHF.

Ten or more counts support this clonotype. This chain links TRBV12-3 or TRBV12-4 with TRBJ1-1; D ambiguous. The CDR3 sequence is 12 residues long. V was trimmed by 6 bases and J by 3 bases, leaving 8 bases between them. CDR3 coding DNA: TGTGCCAGCAGCTTGTGGGACACTGAAGCTTTCTTT. Its protein is CASSLWDTEAFF.

This clonotype was detected a few times. The chain joins TRBV28 to TRBJ2-7, with 9 bases that match TRBD2. Germline CDR1 and CDR2: MDHEN and SYDVKM. CDR3 size: 16 residues. Losses at the gene ends were 8 bases for V and 0 bases for J; bases not matched to a gene: 11. This CDR3 is CASSPEPSGISYEQYF. CDR3 DNA sequence: TGTGCCAGCTCCCCCGAGCCTAGCGGGATCTCCTACGAGCAGTACTTC. Full variable domain (remainder filled in from reference TRBV28 and TRBJ2-7): DVKVTQSSRYLVKRTGEKVFLECVQDMDHENMFWYRQDPGLGLRLIYFSYDVKMKEKGDIPEGYSVSREKKERFSLILESASTNQTSMYLCASSPEPSGISYEQYFGPGTRLTVT.

The table lists this clonotype with a few counts. The chain joins TRBV7-2 to TRBJ2-1; 13 nucleotides line up with TRBD2. Unmatched junction bases numbered 7, after V lost 5 bases and J lost 6 bases. The CDR3 contains 16 residues. Germline loops: CDR1 SGHTA, CDR2 FQGNSA. CDR3 sequence (DNA): TGTGCCAGCAGCATATGGACTAGCGGGAGATCCAATGAGCAGTTCTTC. It translates to CASSIWTSGRSNEQFF.

The chain couples TRBV18 to TRBJ2-7; D is uncertain. V was pared by 1 base and J by 4 bases, with 5 bases between. The CDR3 spans 12 residues. CDR1 and CDR2 from the germline V gene are KGHSH and LQKENI. The CDR3 DNA reads TGTGCCAGCTCACCACTCGAATACGAGCAGTACTTC. Translating it yields CASSPLEYEQYF.

The chain combines TRBV10-3 with TRBJ2-7; 7 bases line up with TRBD2. From germline, CDR1 is ENHRY and CDR2 SYGVKD. The CDR3 is made up of 12 amino acids. V shed 5 bases and J 5 bases; nucleotides not matched to a gene: 3. CDR3 loop: CAISQSGNEQYF. The DNA of the CDR3 is TGTGCCATCAGTCAAAGCGGGAACGAGCAGTACTTC.